One sample yielded the 27 T cell receptor beta chains listed below, sequenced in a study of blood T cell repertoires in COVID-19. The assay was immunoSEQ multiplex PCR, and TCRdb's table has in-frame clones only and misses some. This sample has approximately 150,000 clones, with more than 75% found just once. The material sequenced was peripheral blood. The receptors were gathered from a man between 45 and 60 years old who had recovered from COVID-19.

The chain recombines TRBV9 with TRBJ1-3; unclear D gene. Trimming cost V 4 bases and J 4 bases, with 15 bases left between them. Germline V lookup: CDR1 SGDLS, CDR2 YYNGEE. CDR3 length equals 15 residues. CDR3 in amino acids: CASSSQDRHGNTIYF. The CDR3, as DNA: TGTGCCAGCAGCTCCCAAGACCGACACGGAAACACCATATATTTT.

The J gene is TRBJ1-5, the V gene TRBV9; 9 positions match TRBD1. The CDR3 is made up of 12 amino acids. CDR1 is SGDLS, CDR2 YYNGEE, per germline. Losses at the gene ends were 8 bases for V and 7 bases for J; bases not matched to a gene: 4. The CDR3: CASRDRVQPQHF. As DNA, the CDR3 is TGTGCCAGTCGGGACAGGGTGCAGCCCCAGCATTTT.

The gene calls are TRBV3-1 (or the pseudogene TRBV3-2) and TRBJ2-7; 11 bases are shared with TRBD2. V lost 2 bases to trimming and J lost 6 bases; unmatched junction nucleotides: 12. The CDR3 has 17 residues. The V gene's germline CDR1 is LGHDT and CDR2 YNNKEL (reference sequence). The CDR3 is CASSQWTAGTSGGEQYF. The CDR3 region has the DNA TGTGCCAGCAGCCAATGGACCGCCGGGACTAGCGGTGGCGAGCAGTACTTC.

V gene TRBV3-1 (or the pseudogene TRBV3-2) combines with J gene TRBJ1-1; D call uncertain. CDR1 LGHDT and CDR2 YNNKEL come from the germline V gene (reference sequence). The CDR3 runs to 13 residues. V was shortened by 4 bases and J by 4 bases, with 10 bases between the two germline ends. The CDR3: CASSLTVSTEAFF. DNA for the CDR3: TGTGCCAGCAGCCTCACAGTATCCACTGAAGCTTTCTTT.

The chain uses TRBV15 and TRBJ2-7, with a weak D call TRBD1 (6 bases). This CDR3 contains 16 residues. V shed 2 bases and J shed 3 bases, with 17 bases lying between them. The germline V gene has CDR1 LNHNV and CDR2 YYDKDF (reference sequence). This CDR3 reads CATSRQPRQGIYEQYF. As DNA, the CDR3 is TGTGCCACCAGCAGACAACCGAGGCAGGGGATCTACGAGCAGTACTTC.

This rearrangement joins TRBV4-1 to TRBJ2-5; D is perhaps TRBD1 (5 bases). Germline CDR1 reads MGHRA; CDR2 reads YSYEKL. V was clipped by 2 bases and J by 2 bases, with 12 bases between them. The CDR3 totals 15 residues. For the CDR3, the DNA is TGCGCCAGCAGCCAAATAGGGGTAGCACAAGAGACCCAGTACTTC. Amino acid sequence: CASSQIGVAQETQYF.

This chain connects TRBV5-5 to TRBJ1-5; 9 bases map to TRBD1. Germline values: CDR1 SGHKS, CDR2 YYEKEE (reference sequence). The CDR3 length is 13 residues. The ends lost 0 bases at V and 14 bases at J; junction bases unmatched: 6. CDR3 protein: CASSLEYRDREHF. For the CDR3, the DNA is TGTGCCAGCAGCTTGGAATACCGGGACAGGGAGCATTTT.

This chain links TRBV5-4 with TRBJ2-2; D remains ambiguous. Germline V gives CDR1 SGHNT, CDR2 YYREEE (reference sequence). The CDR3 extends over 17 amino acids. The germline V and J ends were trimmed by 4 bases and 2 bases, with 18 bases remaining between them. The CDR3 region is CASSTITRVQNTGELFF. DNA of the CDR3: TGTGCCAGCAGCACTATTACCCGGGTCCAAAACACCGGGGAGCTGTTTTTT.

This clone was observed a handful of times. This chain links TRBV19 with TRBJ2-2, with 8 positions matching TRBD1. The junction had 9 bases not matched to a gene; V was cut back by 5 bases and J by 7 bases. Germline V lookup: CDR1 LNHDA, CDR2 SQIVND (reference sequence). The CDR3 contains 15 residues. The CDR3 DNA reads TGTGCCAGTAGTCCCGCGGACAGGGAGGTCGGGGAGCTGTTTTTT. Its protein is CASSPADREVGELFF.

In regard to this clone: Other DNA sequences in this sample translate to the same CDR3. The genes are TRBV12-3 or TRBV12-4 and TRBJ1-1, with D unresolved. The CDR3 sequence is 13 residues long. V lost 2 bases and J lost 6, with 10 bases in between. The CDR3 sequence: CASSLIGGAEAFF. CDR3 sequence (DNA): TGTGCCAGCAGTTTAATTGGCGGAGCTGAAGCTTTCTTT.

This clone appeared many times. The V call is TRBV10-1, the J call TRBJ1-5; D not certain. Per the germline V gene, CDR1 is WNHNN and CDR2 is SYGVQD (reference sequence). Trimming took 7 bases from V and 3 from J, leaving 4 bases between them. The CDR3 covers 11 residues. CDR3 sequence (DNA): TGCGCCAGCACCTTCAATCAGCCCCAGCATTTT. Translating it yields CASTFNQPQHF.

J is TRBJ1-1 and V is TRBV4-3, with TRBD1 matching 7 bases. V lost 4 bases and J lost 0; bases outside the gene matches: 2. CDR1 is LGHNA, CDR2 YSLEER, per germline. The CDR3 extends over 14 amino acids. The chain's CDR3 is CASSRGQMNTEAFF. DNA of the CDR3: TGCGCCAGCAGCCGGGGACAGATGAACACTGAAGCTTTCTTT.

V usage is TRBV2 and J usage is TRBJ1-5, with no clear D. The CDR3 runs 13 residues. Germline V gene sequence: CDR1 SNHLY, CDR2 FYNNEI. V was trimmed by 4 bases and J by 1 base, leaving 5 bases between them. CDR3 in DNA: TGTGCCAGCAGTGTCTTAAGCAATCAGCCCCAGCATTTT. Translating it yields CASSVLSNQPQHF. Using reference TRBV2 and TRBJ1-5 for the parts outside the CDR3, the full variable domain is EPEVTQTPSHQVTQMGQEVILRCVPISNHLYFYWYRQILGQKVEFLVSFYNNEISEKSEIFDDQFSVERPDGSNFTLKIRSTKLEDSAMYFCASSVLSNQPQHFGDGTRLSIL.

This clone has only a few counts. The rearrangement uses TRBV7-9 and TRBJ2-3; D is undetermined. V lost 2 bases and J lost 4, with 7 bases in between. Germline lookup yields CDR1 SEHNR and CDR2 FQNEAQ (reference sequence). CDR3 length equals 13 residues. The CDR3 is CASSLTRADTQYF. Written as DNA, the CDR3 is TGTGCCAGCAGCTTAACTCGGGCAGATACGCAGTATTTT.

The chain couples TRBV18 to TRBJ1-3; D might be TRBD1 (6 bases). CDR1 is KGHSH and CDR2 is LQKENI in the germline V gene. There are 15 residues in the CDR3. Trimming took 6 bases from V and 0 from J, leaving 12 bases between them. The CDR3 here is CASSLNRDSGNTIYF. The CDR3 nucleotides are TGTGCCAGCTCGCTTAACAGGGACTCTGGAAACACCATATATTTT. The entire variable domain, with the rest obtained from reference TRBV18 and TRBJ1-3, is as follows: NAGVMQNPRHLVRRRGQEARLRCSPMKGHSHVYWYRQLPEEGLKFMVYLQKENIIDESGMPKERFSAEFPKEGPSILRIQQVVRGDSAAYFCASSLNRDSGNTIYFGEGSWLTVV.

The chain links TRBV7-2 to TRBJ2-5, with TRBD1 matching 7 bases. This CDR3 is 15 amino acids long. Trimming removed 3 bases from V and 5 bases from J; junction bases left unmatched: 9. Germline V lookup: CDR1 SGHTA, CDR2 FQGNSA. The CDR3 DNA is TGTGCCAGCAGCTTTACAGGGGTTATCGGGGAGACCCAGTACTTC. Translation: CASSFTGVIGETQYF. The variable domain in full, with the rest retrieved from reference TRBV7-2 and TRBJ2-5, is GAGVSQSPSNKVTEKGKDVELRCDPISGHTALYWYRQSLGQGLEFLIYFQGNSAPDKSGLPSDRFSAERTGGSVSTLTIQRTQQEDSAVYLCASSFTGVIGETQYFGPGTRLLVL.

The gene calls are TRBV7-2 and TRBJ1-2, with 8 bases lining up with TRBD1. CDR1 SGHTA and CDR2 FQGNSA come from the germline V gene. The CDR3 runs 15 residues. J gave up 5 bases and V 1 base, and 6 bases lay outside the gene matches. DNA of the CDR3: TGTGCCAGCAGCTTAGTACCCCAGGGGGCTTATGGCTACACCTTC. Translation gives CASSLVPQGAYGYTF.

As for this clone: Other DNA sequences in this specimen translate into the identical CDR3. The gene calls are TRBV5-1 and TRBJ2-7, with 10 bases matching TRBD2. CDR1 and CDR2 from the germline V gene are SGHRS and YFSETQ. With V trimmed by 0 bases and J by 6 bases, 3 bases remained unmatched. There are 14 residues in the CDR3. In DNA form, the CDR3 reads TGCGCCAGCAGCTTGGGGCTAGCGGGGGTCGAGCAGTACTTC. Amino acid sequence: CASSLGLAGVEQYF.

This clone was detected a few times. This sequence joins TRBV5-5 and TRBJ2-7; TRBD1 is a possible D gene (5 bases). Looked up from germline, CDR1 is SGHKS and CDR2 is YYEKEE (reference sequence). V lost 1 base and J 2 bases, leaving 10 bases between the germline ends. This CDR3 spans 14 amino acids. CDR3 nucleotides: TGTGCCAGCAGCTTGCGTGACAGTCCCTACGAGCAGTACTTC. Translated: CASSLRDSPYEQYF.

The chain couples TRBV5-1 to TRBJ1-5; D may be TRBD1 (5 bases). Germline-derived CDR1 and CDR2 are SGHRS and YFSETQ. Trimming cost V 3 bases and J 6 bases, with 10 bases left between them. The CDR3 sequence is 13 residues long. CDR3 region: CASSSGVGQPQHF. DNA for the CDR3: TGCGCCAGCAGCTCGGGGGTGGGTCAGCCCCAGCATTTT.

In this sample, this clone turned up many times. The chain recombines TRBV7-8 with TRBJ2-1; D is undetermined. The CDR3 has 16 amino acids. With 5 bases removed from V and 0 bases from J, the gap between germline ends came to 14 bases. Germline CDR1 and CDR2: SGHVS and FQNEAQ. This chain's CDR3 is CASSPETGSSYNEQFF. The CDR3, as DNA: TGTGCCAGCAGCCCCGAAACGGGTAGCTCCTACAATGAGCAGTTCTTC.

This clone showed up just once. The CDR3 reads CASSLPEGARDEKLFF. CDR3 bases: TGCGCCAGCAGCTTGCCTGAGGGGGCGAGGGATGAAAAACTGTTTTTT. The chain is built from TRBV5-1 and TRBJ1-4; TRBD1 matches at 7 bases. The CDR3 sequence is 16 residues long. V gave up 1 base and J gave up 6 bases; unmatched junction bases: 9. In germline, CDR1 is SGHRS, CDR2 YFSETQ.

Only one count was recorded for this clone. The chain's CDR3 is CASSPGTASNYGYTF. The CDR3 DNA follows: TGTGCCAGCAGCCCAGGGACTGCTTCTAACTATGGCTACACCTTC. This chain joins TRBV11-3 and TRBJ1-2, with a possible D match to TRBD1 (5 bases). The germline V and J ends were trimmed by 5 bases and 0 bases, with 13 bases remaining between them. Germline-derived CDR1 and CDR2 are SGHNT and YENEEA. The CDR3 is 15 residues long.

The chain carries TRBV11-2 and TRBJ2-5, with TRBD2 matching over 10 bases. The CDR3 runs 17 residues. V trimming: 5 bases; J trimming: 1 base; junction bases outside the gene matches: 10. CDR1 is SGHAT, CDR2 FQNNGV, per germline. CDR3 sequence reads: CASSRTLLAGTQETQYF. The CDR3 DNA follows: TGTGCCAGCAGCCGTACCCTACTAGCGGGAACCCAAGAGACCCAGTACTTC. The whole variable domain, remainder taken from reference TRBV11-2 and TRBJ2-5, is EAGVAQSPRYKIIEKRQSVAFWCNPISGHATLYWYQQILGQGPKLLIQFQNNGVVDDSQLPKDRFSAERLKGVDSTLKIQPAKLEDSAVYLCASSRTLLAGTQETQYFGPGTRLLVL.

The chain is built from TRBV4-3 and TRBJ1-6; 7 bases align to TRBD1. The junction had 4 bases not matched to a gene; V was cut back by 1 base and J by 4 bases. CDR1 is LGHNA and CDR2 is YSLEER in the germline V gene. There are 16 residues in the CDR3. Here the CDR3 DNA reads TGCGCCAGCAGCCAAGCCCCGGGACAGTATAATTCACCCCTCCACTTT. Protein sequence: CASSQAPGQYNSPLHF.

Points on this clone: A read error may account for a junction end that differs from germline. The genes are TRBV12-3 or TRBV12-4 and TRBJ2-3; D not resolved. The CDR3 has 11 residues. CDR3 protein: CASSFNFGPDF. The CDR3 nucleotides are TGTGCCAGCAGTTTTAATTTCGGTCCGGATTTT.

The V and J genes are TRBV29-1 and TRBJ2-2; TRBD1 might be the D (6 bases). The CDR3 consists of 13 residues. The germline gives CDR1 SQVTM, CDR2 ANQGSEA. The CDR3 DNA follows: TGCAGTTCCCAGCAGGGGTCCACCGGGGAGCTGTTTTTT. Its translation is CSSQQGSTGELFF.